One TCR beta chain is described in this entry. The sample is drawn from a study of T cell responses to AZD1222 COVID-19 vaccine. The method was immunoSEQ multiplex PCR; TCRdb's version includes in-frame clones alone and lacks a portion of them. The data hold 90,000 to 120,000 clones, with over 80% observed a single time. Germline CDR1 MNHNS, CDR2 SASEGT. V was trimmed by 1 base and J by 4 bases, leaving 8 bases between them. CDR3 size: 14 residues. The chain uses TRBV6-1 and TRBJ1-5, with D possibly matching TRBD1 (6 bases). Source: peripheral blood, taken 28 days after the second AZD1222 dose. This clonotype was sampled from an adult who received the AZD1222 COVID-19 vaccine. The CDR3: CASSEGDTNQPQHF. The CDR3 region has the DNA TGTGCCAGCAGTGAAGGGGACACTAATCAGCCCCAGCATTTT.